This T cell receptor (beta chain) was profiled in a study of cytomegalovirus exposure and HLA in healthy donors. Study in general: A later analysis reported the same platform for the 90 to 150 validation repertoires and the roughly 630 first-cohort repertoires.

Study-level results: Reports credit the classifier with highly specific, highly sensitive diagnosis of cytomegalovirus status.

Points on this clone: Its antigen remains unknown.

CDR3 size: 15 residues. The germline gives CDR1 SGDLS, CDR2 YYNGEE. Trimming shortened V by 0 bases and J by 8 bases, and 15 bases separated the two germline ends. Clones were read by immunoSEQ multiplex PCR, and TCRdb kept only the in-frame ones, dropping some. This sample has over 120,000 clones, with 89% found just once. The source of this sequence is a woman aged 18 to 35 in good health and CMV-seropositive. V and J are TRBV9 and TRBJ1-3; D is perhaps TRBD1 (6 bases). The sequencing input was PBMCs. The CDR3 sequence: CASSVGGHRSDTIYF. The CDR3 coding sequence is TGTGCCAGCAGCGTAGGGGGACATCGGTCAGACACCATATATTTT. Variable domain in full (rest from reference TRBV9 and TRBJ1-3): DSGVTQTPKHLITATGQRVTLRCSPRSGDLSVYWYQQSLDQGLQFLIQYYNGEERAKGNILERFSAQQFPDLHSELNLSSLELGDSALYFCASSVGGHRSDTIYFGEGSWLTVV.